This TCR beta chain appears in the sequencing data of a study of CD4+ T cells in melanoma (dated by TCRdb to 2022 to 2024). Regarding the study in general: The study examined neoantigen-specific CD4+ T cells in human melanoma.

The donors were melanoma patients. Comment on this clone: Its antigen specificity is not known. Per-base qualities were not stored, and no clone one base away is much larger.

Results and caveats for the whole study, not just this receptor: The report described a correlation between neoantigen-specific CD4+ T cells and the function of CD8+ T cells, macrophages and B cells. Neoantigen-specific CD4+ T cells in melanoma were reported to have a range of differentiation states.

The library was prepared using the immunoSEQ multiplex PCR assay. Held by TCRdb, this immuneACCESS table contains in-frame sequences only and omits some clones. Under half of the omission traces to an unresolved V gene where checked; the cause of the rest is unknown. The sample table holds about 4,200 clones, of which over 65% were seen once. The top ten clones comprise less than 40% of the sample. The specimen sequenced was cells from a culture (not recorded whether cultured in vitro). This TCR was sampled from a human donor with melanoma.

The DNA is as follows: TGTGCCAGTAGTTCTGTTCTCTCTGGAAACACCATATATTTT. It codes for CASSSVLSGNTIYF. This chain joins TRBV19 to TRBJ1-3, with the D gene uncertain. V and J lose 5 bases and 0 bases, and a span of 8 bases separates them. The cysteine opens and the phenylalanine closes a CDR3 of 14 amino acids. Only the CDR3 portion is preserved as DNA: 42 bases, with reading frame beginning at the first base. In the germline V gene (reference sequence), CDR1 corresponds to LNHDA and CDR2 to SQIVND.